This T cell receptor (beta chain) was documented in a study of blood T cell repertoires in COVID-19. At the level of the study: Specimens from acute and convalescent COVID-19 originated in the United States, Italy and Spain. Sample material is recorded as cDNA or gDNA derived from T cells, B-cell-depleted T cells, or PBMCs.

It was during active infection that Seattle patients were enrolled and then longitudinally followed. In the authors' workflow: Estimation of nucleated cell counts relied on the amplification of reference gene primers. This table comes from immunoSEQ multiplex PCR, and its TCRdb copy is limited to in-frame clones, with some not included. That table is the source of V, J and clone size, and D and trimming were worked out from the DNA. The data hold 410,000 or so clones, with over 75% observed a single time. The V segment lost 5 bases and the J segment 0 bases; nucleotides outside the gene matches: 5. CDR1 is SGHTA and CDR2 is FQGNSA in the germline V gene. The CDR3 loop spans 15 amino acids.

The chain is built from TRBV7-2 and TRBJ1-2; 8 bases line up with TRBD1. The sequenced sample was peripheral blood. This TCR was recovered from a woman in her thirties or forties with COVID-19, enrolled during active disease. The CDR3 spells CASSPQGQANYGYTF. The CDR3 region has the DNA TGTGCCAGCAGCCCGCAGGGACAGGCTAACTATGGCTACACCTTC.